The rows below give T cell receptor beta chains drawn from one sample of a study of blood T cell repertoires in COVID-19. Data came from immunoSEQ multiplex PCR; TCRdb stores just in-frame clones and leaves some out. The sample records about 100,000 clones, around 90% being singletons. Material for sequencing was peripheral blood. These receptors were collected from a human donor with active COVID-19. The donor label of this sample is uncertain. The CDR3 runs from the conserved cysteine through the conserved F or W. D genes are given only for firm matches. Rows may omit the clone size; those that give it use once, few, many or a size class.

d_call: NA
clone_size: NA
j_call: TRBJ1-2
v_call: TRBV6-6
cdr3_nt: TGTGCCAGCAGCCCCCGCGACAGCCCTAACTATGGCTACACCTTC
cdr3_aa: CASSPRDSPNYGYTF

d_call: NA
clone_size: NA
j_call: TRBJ1-4
v_call: TRBV5-1
cdr3_nt: TGCGCCAGCAGCTTGTGGACACAGGGTTTCGTCGGTAATGAAAAACTGTTTTTT
cdr3_aa: CASSLWTQGFVGNEKLFF

d_call: TRBD2
clone_size: NA
j_call: TRBJ2-5
v_call: TRBV6-2/TRBV6-3
cdr3_nt: TGTGCCAGCAGTTACTCGATTAAGGTAGCGGGGGGCCAAGAGACCCAGTACTTC
cdr3_aa: CASSYSIKVAGGQETQYF

d_call: NA
clone_size: once
j_call: TRBJ2-7
v_call: TRBV2
cdr3_nt: TGTGCCAGCACCCAGGGGACCTACGAGCAGTACTTC
cdr3_aa: CASTQGTYEQYF

d_call: TRBD1
clone_size: NA
j_call: TRBJ1-6
v_call: TRBV7-9
cdr3_nt: TGTGCCAGCAGCTTAGTACAGGGGCTCGTGTCACCCCTCCACTTT
cdr3_aa: CASSLVQGLVSPLHF

d_call: NA
clone_size: once
j_call: TRBJ2-7
v_call: TRBV28
cdr3_nt: TGTGCCAGCAGTAGAGAGTACGAGCAGTACTTC
cdr3_aa: CASSREYEQYF

d_call: TRBD2
clone_size: NA
j_call: TRBJ2-3
v_call: TRBV3-1/TRBV3-2
cdr3_nt: TGTGCCAGCAGCCAAGATCAACGGCGGGGGAGGTCAGATACGCAGTATTTT
cdr3_aa: CASSQDQRRGRSDTQYF

d_call: TRBD2
clone_size: NA
j_call: TRBJ2-1
v_call: TRBV3-1/TRBV3-2
cdr3_nt: TGTGCCAGCAGCGCAACGGGGGGGCATAATGAGCAGTTCTTC
cdr3_aa: CASSATGGHNEQFF

d_call: NA
clone_size: NA
j_call: TRBJ2-1
v_call: TRBV6-5
cdr3_nt: TGTGCCAGCAGTTACCTCGATGAGCAGTTCTTC
cdr3_aa: CASSYLDEQFF

d_call: NA
clone_size: NA
j_call: TRBJ1-5
v_call: TRBV18
cdr3_nt: TGTGCCAGCTCACCAACACGCGGGGGCGGCAATCAGCCCCAGCATTTT
cdr3_aa: CASSPTRGGGNQPQHF

d_call: NA
clone_size: NA
j_call: TRBJ2-1
v_call: TRBV11-1
cdr3_nt: TGTGCCAGCAGCCGCGGGTCGGGTACGAATGAGCAGTTCTTC
cdr3_aa: CASSRGSGTNEQFF

d_call: TRBD1
clone_size: NA
j_call: TRBJ2-3
v_call: TRBV5-1
cdr3_nt: TGCGCCAGCAGCTACATGGTGGTGGGACAGCGGCCAGATACGCAGTATTTT
cdr3_aa: CASSYMVVGQRPDTQYF

d_call: NA
clone_size: NA
j_call: TRBJ1-6
v_call: TRBV28
cdr3_nt: TGTGCCAGTTCACCTTGGAGCTCCTATAATTCACCCCTCCACTTT
cdr3_aa: CASSPWSSYNSPLHF

d_call: NA
clone_size: NA
j_call: TRBJ1-3
v_call: TRBV4-3
cdr3_nt: TGCGCCAGCAGCCAAGATCTGGACTTTTTTTTTGGAAACACCATATATTTT
cdr3_aa: CASSQDLDFFFGNTIYF

d_call: NA
clone_size: NA
j_call: TRBJ2-1
v_call: TRBV21-1
cdr3_nt: TGTGCCAGCAGCAAAGGTGGGGCGGGGGCCATCTACAATGAGCAGTTCTTC
cdr3_aa: CASSKGGAGAIYNEQFF